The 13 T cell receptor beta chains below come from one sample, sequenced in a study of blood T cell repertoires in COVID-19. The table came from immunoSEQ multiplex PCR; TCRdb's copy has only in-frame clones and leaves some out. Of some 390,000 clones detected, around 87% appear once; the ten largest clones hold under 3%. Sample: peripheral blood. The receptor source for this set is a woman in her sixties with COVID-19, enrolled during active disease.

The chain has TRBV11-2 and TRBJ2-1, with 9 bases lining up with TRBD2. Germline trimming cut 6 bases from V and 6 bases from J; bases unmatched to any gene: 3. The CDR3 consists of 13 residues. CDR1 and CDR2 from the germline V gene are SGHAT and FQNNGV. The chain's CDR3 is CASRRGGLNEQFF. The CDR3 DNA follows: TGTGCCAGCAGGCGGGGGGGCCTCAATGAGCAGTTCTTC.

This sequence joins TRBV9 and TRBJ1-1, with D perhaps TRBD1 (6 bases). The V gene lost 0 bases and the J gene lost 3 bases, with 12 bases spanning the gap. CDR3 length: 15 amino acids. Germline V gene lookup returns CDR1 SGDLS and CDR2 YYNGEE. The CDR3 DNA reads TGTGCCAGCAGCGTAGGAGGCACAGGGCACACTGAAGCTTTCTTT. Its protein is CASSVGGTGHTEAFF.

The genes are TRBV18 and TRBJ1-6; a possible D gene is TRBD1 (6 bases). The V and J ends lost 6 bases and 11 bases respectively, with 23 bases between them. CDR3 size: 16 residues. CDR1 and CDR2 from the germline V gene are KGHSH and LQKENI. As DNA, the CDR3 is TGTGCCAGCTCCCCGTCGACAGGCACCTCATCTACACCCCTCCACTTT. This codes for CASSPSTGTSSTPLHF.

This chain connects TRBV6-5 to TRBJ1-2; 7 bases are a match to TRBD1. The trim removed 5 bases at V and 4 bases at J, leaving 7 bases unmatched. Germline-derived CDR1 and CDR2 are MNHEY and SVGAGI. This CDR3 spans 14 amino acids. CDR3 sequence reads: CASSLDRVGYGYTF. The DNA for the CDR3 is TGTGCCAGCAGTCTAGACAGGGTAGGCTATGGCTACACCTTC.

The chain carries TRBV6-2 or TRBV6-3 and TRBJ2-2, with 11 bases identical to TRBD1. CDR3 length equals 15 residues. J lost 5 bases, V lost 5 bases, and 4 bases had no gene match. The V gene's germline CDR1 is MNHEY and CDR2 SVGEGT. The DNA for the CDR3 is TGTGCCAGCAGTGCCCGGGACAGGGGGACCGGGGAGCTGTTTTTT. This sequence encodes CASSARDRGTGELFF.

The CDR3 is CASTQGSSYNSPLHF. In DNA form, the CDR3 reads TGTGCCAGCACACAAGGGAGCTCCTATAATTCACCCCTCCACTTT. The chain has TRBV13 and TRBJ1-6; D is unresolved. The CDR3 is made up of 15 amino acids. Germline V gene lookup returns CDR1 PRHDT and CDR2 FYEKMQ (reference sequence). V lost 7 bases to trimming and J lost 0 bases, with 10 bases between them.

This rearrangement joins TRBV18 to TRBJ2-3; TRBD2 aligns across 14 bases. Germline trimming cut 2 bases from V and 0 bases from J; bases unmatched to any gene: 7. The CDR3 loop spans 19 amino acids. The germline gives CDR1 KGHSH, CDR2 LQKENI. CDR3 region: CASSPVPGTSGGSTDTQYF. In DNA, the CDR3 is TGTGCCAGCTCACCAGTTCCCGGGACTAGCGGGGGTAGCACAGATACGCAGTATTTT. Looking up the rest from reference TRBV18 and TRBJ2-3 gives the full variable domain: NAGVMQNPRHLVRRRGQEARLRCSPMKGHSHVYWYRQLPEEGLKFMVYLQKENIIDESGMPKERFSAEFPKEGPSILRIQQVVRGDSAAYFCASSPVPGTSGGSTDTQYFGPGTRLTVL.

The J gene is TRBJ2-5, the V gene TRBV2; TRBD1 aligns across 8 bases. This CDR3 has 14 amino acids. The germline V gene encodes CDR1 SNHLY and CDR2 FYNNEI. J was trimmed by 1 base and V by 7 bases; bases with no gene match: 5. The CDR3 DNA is TGTGCCAGCATCAGTGGACAGGGCCAAGAGACCCAGTACTTC. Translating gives CASISGQGQETQYF.

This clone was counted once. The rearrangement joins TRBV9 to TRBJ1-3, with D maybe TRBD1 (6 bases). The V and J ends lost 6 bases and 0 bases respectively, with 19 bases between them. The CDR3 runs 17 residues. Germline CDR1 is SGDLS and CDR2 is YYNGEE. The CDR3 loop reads CASTPLWGPDSGNTIYF. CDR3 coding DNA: TGTGCCAGCACCCCATTATGGGGGCCGGACTCTGGAAACACCATATATTTT.

CDR3 in amino acids: CASGLAGAYTDTQYF. The CDR3 DNA reads as TGTGCCAGTGGACTAGCGGGGGCTTACACAGATACGCAGTATTTT. The V gene is TRBV19, the J gene TRBJ2-3; 13 bases align to TRBD2. The germline CDR1 and CDR2 sequences are LNHDA and SQIVND (reference sequence). The junction had 4 bases not matched to a gene; V was cut back by 8 bases and J by 2 bases. This CDR3 region has 15 residues.

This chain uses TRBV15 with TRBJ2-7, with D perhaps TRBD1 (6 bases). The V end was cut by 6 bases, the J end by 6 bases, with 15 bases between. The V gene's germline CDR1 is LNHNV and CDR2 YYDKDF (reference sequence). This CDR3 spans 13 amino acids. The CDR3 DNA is TGTGCCACCAGGCAGGGGTCCTTTCGCGAGCAGTACTTC. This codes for CATRQGSFREQYF.

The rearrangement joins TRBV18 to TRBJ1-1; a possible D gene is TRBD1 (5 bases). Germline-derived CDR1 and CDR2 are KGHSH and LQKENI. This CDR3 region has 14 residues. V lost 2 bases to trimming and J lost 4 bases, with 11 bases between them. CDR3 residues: CASSPDQGSTEAFF. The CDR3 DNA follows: TGTGCCAGCTCACCAGATCAGGGTAGCACTGAAGCTTTCTTT. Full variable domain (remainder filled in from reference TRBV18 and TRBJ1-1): NAGVMQNPRHLVRRRGQEARLRCSPMKGHSHVYWYRQLPEEGLKFMVYLQKENIIDESGMPKERFSAEFPKEGPSILRIQQVVRGDSAAYFCASSPDQGSTEAFFGQGTRLTVV.

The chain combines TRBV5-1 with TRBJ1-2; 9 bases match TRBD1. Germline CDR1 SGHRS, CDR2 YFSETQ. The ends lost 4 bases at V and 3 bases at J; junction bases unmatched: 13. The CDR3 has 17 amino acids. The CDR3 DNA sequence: TGCGCCAGCAGCCTGCCGGGACAGGGAAGAGGATACTATGGCTACACCTTC. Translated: CASSLPGQGRGYYGYTF.